The 14 T cell receptor beta chains in this list originate from one sample, sequenced in a study of blood T cell repertoires in COVID-19. Here immunoSEQ multiplex PCR was the method, and the copy in TCRdb shows in-frame clones only, minus some. The profile shows about 480,000 clones, roughly 91% of them singletons. Material: peripheral blood. The receptor set was obtained from a woman in her twenties or thirties with acute or convalescent COVID-19.

The V call is TRBV2, the J call TRBJ2-3, with D perhaps TRBD1 (6 bases). The CDR3 is made up of 15 amino acids. V lost 5 bases and J 2 bases, leaving 14 bases between the germline ends. CDR1 is SNHLY and CDR2 is FYNNEI in the germline V gene. In nucleotides, the CDR3 is TGTGCCAGCAGTCAAAACGGACAGACCACAGATACGCAGTATTTT. Encoded protein: CASSQNGQTTDTQYF.

The CDR3 is CASSVPTGGTLHF. DNA of the CDR3: TGTGCCAGCAGTGTACCGACAGGCGGAACCCTCCACTTT. V gene TRBV28 combines with J gene TRBJ1-6; TRBD1 is a possible D gene (6 bases). V lost 5 bases to trimming and J lost 14 bases, with 16 bases between them. The germline V gene encodes CDR1 MDHEN and CDR2 SYDVKM. The CDR3 has 13 residues.

This clone was recorded many times. The rearrangement joins TRBV5-6 to TRBJ1-2, with 10 bases matching TRBD1. V lost 2 bases to trimming and J lost 8 bases; unmatched junction nucleotides: 15. The CDR3 is 17 residues long. Germline V lookup: CDR1 SGHDT, CDR2 YYEEEE. This CDR3 is CASSFMGMGQGTGGYTF. In DNA, the CDR3 is TGTGCCAGCAGCTTCATGGGGATGGGACAGGGGACAGGGGGCTACACCTTC.

The chain combines TRBV2 with TRBJ1-1, with 10 bases lining up with TRBD1. The V and J ends lost 6 bases and 10 bases, in that order; junction bases with no gene match: 14. Per the germline V gene, CDR1 is SNHLY and CDR2 is FYNNEI. This CDR3 is built from 15 residues. DNA of the CDR3: TGTGCCAGCAGAGGGAGACAGGGGGCTCGAGACGGAGCTTTCTTT. This translates into CASRGRQGARDGAFF. The whole variable domain, remainder taken from reference TRBV2 and TRBJ1-1, is EPEVTQTPSHQVTQMGQEVILRCVPISNHLYFYWYRQILGQKVEFLVSFYNNEISEKSEIFDDQFSVERPDGSNFTLKIRSTKLEDSAMYFCASRGRQGARDGAFFGQGTRLTVV.

The chain uses TRBV2 and TRBJ2-3, with D maybe TRBD2 (6 bases). The V end was cut by 6 bases, the J end by 2 bases, with 15 bases between. The germline V gene has CDR1 SNHLY and CDR2 FYNNEI. The CDR3 runs 15 residues. CDR3 amino acids: CASSVTRGYTDTQYF. The CDR3, as DNA: TGTGCCAGCAGCGTCACTCGGGGGTACACAGATACGCAGTATTTT.

The genes are TRBV28 and TRBJ2-5; TRBD2 agrees at 11 bases. Trimming cost V 4 bases and J 7 bases; bases outside gene matches: 5. CDR3 length equals 14 residues. Germline V lookup: CDR1 MDHEN, CDR2 SYDVKM. The DNA of the CDR3 is TGTGCCAGCAGTTCTAGCGGGGGGCAACGGACCCAGTACTTC. Its protein is CASSSSGGQRTQYF.

This clone was seen more than once but under ten times. The V gene is TRBV7-9, the J gene TRBJ2-7; D not certain. Looked up from germline, CDR1 is SEHNR and CDR2 is FQNEAQ (reference sequence). The length of the CDR3 is 14 residues. Deletions cut 4 bases from V and 5 bases from J, with 15 bases between. The CDR3 DNA reads TGTGCCAGCAGCTCCGAGATTAGCTACCACGAGCAGTACTTC. This gives the protein CASSSEISYHEQYF.

As for this clone: One junction end disagrees with the germline gene, perhaps due to a read error. The chain employs TRBV19 and TRBJ2-1; 10 bases are a match to TRBD1. CDR1 and CDR2 (germline): LNHDA, SQIVND (reference sequence). The CDR3 is made up of 15 amino acids. The CDR3: CASSLDRGRVNEQFF. In nucleotides, the CDR3 is TGTGCCAGTAGTTTAGACAGGGGGCGGGTTAATGAGCAGTTCTTC.

The rearrangement joins TRBV10-2 to TRBJ1-2; tentatively, D is TRBD1 (5 bases). This CDR3 contains 13 residues. The germline V gene has CDR1 WSHSY and CDR2 SAAADI. The germline V and J ends were trimmed by 6 bases and 4 bases, with 12 bases remaining between them. The CDR3 DNA reads as TGCGCCAGCAGCCCGGACATTTGCTATGGCTACACCTTC. Translating it yields CASSPDICYGYTF.

The sample holds one count of this clone. This chain joins TRBV11-2 and TRBJ1-1; D perhaps matches TRBD1 (6 bases). In germline, CDR1 is SGHAT, CDR2 FQNNGV. With 5 bases removed from V and 8 bases from J, the gap between germline ends came to 12 bases. The CDR3 totals 12 residues. The CDR3 spells CASSAHREEAFF. The DNA for the CDR3 is TGTGCCAGCAGCGCTCACAGGGAGGAAGCTTTCTTT.

The CDR3 region has the DNA TGTGCCAGCAGCTTAAGGGTGGACATTAATTCACCCCTCCACTTT. Translating gives CASSLRVDINSPLHF. V gene TRBV7-6 combines with J gene TRBJ1-6, with a tentative D call TRBD1 (5 bases). Trimming pared 2 bases from V and 6 bases from J, leaving 11 bases between. CDR1 and CDR2 from the germline V gene are SGHVS and FNYEAQ. The CDR3 spans 15 residues.

Turning to this clone: An end of the junction does not agree with germline; a read error may underlie this. The J gene is TRBJ2-4, the V gene TRBV5-4; tentatively, D is TRBD2 (7 bases). The CDR3 has 14 amino acids. The germline V gene encodes CDR1 SGHNT and CDR2 YYREEE (reference sequence). The CDR3 DNA follows: TGTGCCAGCTGCTTGGTGGGGGGGGGCGACATTCAGTACTTC. Translation: CASCLVGGGDIQYF. The full variable domain, with the rest looked up from reference TRBV5-4 and TRBJ2-4, is ETGVTQSPTHLIKTRGQQVTLRCSSQSGHNTVSWYQQALGQGPQFIFQYYREEENGRGNFPPRFSGLQFPNYSSELNVNALELDDSALYLCASCLVGGGDIQYFGAGTRLSVL.

The chain has TRBV30 and TRBJ2-3; 11 bases match TRBD2. Germline V gene data show CDR1 as GTSNPN and CDR2 as SVGIG (reference sequence). This CDR3 is built from 18 residues. Losses at the gene ends were 6 bases for V and 4 bases for J; bases not matched to a gene: 18. This chain's CDR3 is CACAASGGPLPGADTQYF. CDR3 coding DNA: TGTGCCTGCGCCGCTAGCGGGGGGCCTCTCCCTGGCGCAGATACGCAGTATTTT.

This chain joins TRBV9 and TRBJ2-2; 7 bases map to TRBD1. The germline CDR1 and CDR2 sequences are SGDLS and YYNGEE. J gave up 2 bases and V 0 bases, and 4 bases lay outside the gene matches. The CDR3 runs 16 residues. The CDR3 spells CASSVVAGGNTGELFF. Here the CDR3 DNA reads TGTGCCAGCAGCGTAGTTGCAGGGGGAAACACCGGGGAGCTGTTTTTT.